This T cell receptor beta chain is drawn from a study of CD8 T cells in Susac syndrome. Sequencing of TCR beta was undertaken in CD8+ and CD4+ T cells derived from blood. Negative isolation yielded the CD8+ and CD4+ T cells, while FACS enriched the TEMRA cells. This CDR3 comprises 14 residues. V shed 4 bases and J 8 bases; nucleotides not matched to a gene: 12. Germline V gene lookup returns CDR1 SQVTM and CDR2 ANQGSEA. Random hexamers were used to reverse transcribe the RNA input (about 0.5 to 1 ug). TCR beta CDR3 was amplified by immunoSEQ covering 54 Vbeta and 13 Jbeta. TCRdb fed the immunoSEQ multiplex PCR reads into MiXCR, producing one record per CDR3 protein. This table has 230,000 or so distinct CDR3 sequences, approximately 95% appearing once.

This sequence was found in a human donor with multiple sclerosis. The specimen sequenced was CD4+ T cells from PBMCs. This sequence joins TRBV29-1 and TRBJ1-2, with 8 bases identical to TRBD1. CDR3 region: CSVVPGQGGSGYTF. CDR3 sequence (DNA): TGCAGCGTTGTACCCGGACAGGGCGGCTCCGGCTACACCTTC.